Detailed here is one T cell receptor beta chain. Generated by immunoSEQ multiplex PCR, the TCRdb table keeps only in-frame clones and is missing some. The data show fewer than 300,000 clones, with roughly four fifths seen just once and around a tenth held by the top ten. The sample originates from a study of blood T cell repertoires in COVID-19. About the study: The United States, Italy and Spain were the sources of the acute and convalescent COVID-19 samples. PBMCs, B-cell-depleted T cells, or T cells were the source of the cDNA or gDNA that made up the material.

The CDR3 covers 12 residues. The germline V gene encodes CDR1 WSHSY and CDR2 SAAADI. The J segment lost 4 bases and the V segment lost 10 bases, leaving 6 bases of the junction unmatched. The clonotype originates from a woman aged 45 to 65 who had recovered from COVID-19. The sample taken for sequencing was peripheral blood. The chain combines TRBV10-2 with TRBJ1-2; 7 bases map to TRBD1. The CDR3 sequence is CATLRDSYGYTF. CDR3 nucleotides: TGCGCCACACTCCGGGACAGCTATGGCTACACCTTC.